The 10 T cell receptor beta chains below were found in one sample sequenced in a study of T cells in Graves' hyperthyroidism and ophthalmopathy. Template material for amplifying TCR beta CDR3 regions consisted of RNA transcripts. First-round RT-PCR targeting the TCR CDR3 was performed with the HTBI primer set. MiXCR, applied by TCRdb to the multiplex PCR reads, yields one record per CDR3 protein. The profile shows roughly 400,000 distinct CDR3 sequences, around a quarter of them singletons. The specimen sequenced was blood. Receptors originate from a man aged 45 to 65 with Graves' hyperthyroidism.

The rearrangement joins TRBV10-3 to TRBJ2-7, with TRBD1 matching 10 bases. V trimming: 8 bases; J trimming: 5 bases; junction bases outside the gene matches: 3. The V gene's germline CDR1 is ENHRY and CDR2 SYGVKD. The CDR3 consists of 12 residues. CDR3 loop: CAIGTGDHEQYF. CDR3 nucleotide sequence: TGTGCCATCGGGACAGGGGACCACGAGCAGTACTTC.

This clonotype was observed a handful of times. The chain couples TRBV3-1 to TRBJ1-6; 7 bases are shared with TRBD1. CDR3 size: 14 residues. Germline CDR1 LGHDT, CDR2 YNNKEL (reference sequence). V lost 2 bases and J lost 10; bases outside the gene matches: 5. The DNA for the CDR3 is TGTGCCAGCAGCCAACAACAGGGGAGATCACCCCTCCACTTT. Encoded protein: CASSQQQGRSPLHF. Full variable domain (remainder filled in from reference TRBV3-1 and TRBJ1-6): DTAVSQTPKYLVTQMGNDKSIKCEQNLGHDTMYWYKQDSKKFLKIMFSYNNKELIINETVPNRFSPKSPDKAHLNLHINSLELGDSAVYFCASSQQQGRSPLHFGNGTRLTVT.

This clonotype was seen a few times. This chain links TRBV12-3 or TRBV12-4 with TRBJ2-7; TRBD2 might be the D (6 bases). The CDR3 length is 15 residues. Trimming pared 7 bases from V and 5 bases from J, leaving 21 bases between. The CDR3 here is CASTTRWVGIHEQYF. Here the CDR3 DNA reads TGTGCCAGCACGACTAGGTGGGTTGGTATCCACGAGCAGTACTTC.

The chain recombines TRBV2 with TRBJ2-7; 10 positions match TRBD1. This CDR3 has 14 residues. V trimming: 6 bases; J trimming: 3 bases; junction bases outside the gene matches: 5. In germline, CDR1 is SNHLY, CDR2 FYNNEI. CDR3 DNA: TGTGCCAGCAGGGGGACAGGGGAAGACTACGAGCAGTACTTC. As protein: CASRGTGEDYEQYF. Full variable domain (missing parts from reference TRBV2 and TRBJ2-7): EPEVTQTPSHQVTQMGQEVILRCVPISNHLYFYWYRQILGQKVEFLVSFYNNEISEKSEIFDDQFSVERPDGSNFTLKIRSTKLEDSAMYFCASRGTGEDYEQYFGPGTRLTVT.

This chain connects TRBV27 to TRBJ2-7; 8 nucleotides agree with TRBD2. Trimming took 6 bases from V and 2 from J; bases not matched to a gene: 3. Germline assignment: CDR1 MNHEY and CDR2 SMNVEV (reference sequence). The length of the CDR3 is 13 residues. CDR3 sequence: CASRLAEAYEQYF. In DNA, the CDR3 is TGTGCCAGCAGACTAGCGGAGGCCTACGAGCAGTACTTC.

The chain recombines TRBV6-6 with TRBJ1-1, with D perhaps matching TRBD1 (5 bases). Germline CDR1 MNHNY, CDR2 SVGAGI (reference sequence). CDR3 length: 15 residues. Trimming left V 0 bases short and J 3 bases short, with 11 bases between. The CDR3 is CASSYSFLGDTEAFF. The CDR3, as DNA: TGTGCCAGCAGTTACTCGTTTTTAGGGGACACTGAAGCTTTCTTT.

This clonotype has at least ten counts. This chain joins TRBV5-1 and TRBJ1-1; D unclear. The CDR3 extends over 14 amino acids. V was pared by 2 bases and J by 4 bases, with 12 bases between. CDR1 is SGHRS, CDR2 YFSETQ, per germline. CDR3 sequence reads: CASSFLGGGTEAFF. CDR3 nucleotide sequence: TGCGCCAGCAGCTTCCTCGGAGGAGGCACTGAAGCTTTCTTT.

The rearrangement uses TRBV7-9 and TRBJ1-2, with D unresolved. The length of the CDR3 is 15 residues. The germline CDR1 and CDR2 sequences are SEHNR and FQNEAQ (reference sequence). The V and J ends lost 5 bases and 2 bases respectively, with 15 bases between them. CDR3 nucleotides: TGTGCCAGCAGCGGACTTTTCGAAGGGAACTATGGCTACACCTTC. This sequence encodes CASSGLFEGNYGYTF.

This clonotype was observed many times. This chain uses TRBV7-9 with TRBJ2-2; D perhaps matches TRBD1 (6 bases). This CDR3 comprises 14 residues. Trimming took 5 bases from V and 2 from J, leaving 9 bases between them. Germline V gene sequence: CDR1 SEHNR, CDR2 FQNEAQ (reference sequence). CDR3 coding DNA: TGTGCCAGCAGCGAACAGGGAAACACCGGGGAGCTGTTTTTT. Its translation is CASSEQGNTGELFF.

This clonotype was recorded many times. The gene calls are TRBV11-1 and TRBJ2-7, with 7 bases identical to TRBD1. CDR1 and CDR2 from the germline V gene are SGHAT and FQDESV (reference sequence). The V and J ends lost 5 bases and 1 base, in that order; junction bases with no gene match: 11. The CDR3 runs to 16 residues. The CDR3 protein is CASSHEGAFYSYEQYF. CDR3 nucleotide sequence: TGTGCCAGCAGCCACGAGGGGGCCTTTTATTCCTACGAGCAGTACTTC.